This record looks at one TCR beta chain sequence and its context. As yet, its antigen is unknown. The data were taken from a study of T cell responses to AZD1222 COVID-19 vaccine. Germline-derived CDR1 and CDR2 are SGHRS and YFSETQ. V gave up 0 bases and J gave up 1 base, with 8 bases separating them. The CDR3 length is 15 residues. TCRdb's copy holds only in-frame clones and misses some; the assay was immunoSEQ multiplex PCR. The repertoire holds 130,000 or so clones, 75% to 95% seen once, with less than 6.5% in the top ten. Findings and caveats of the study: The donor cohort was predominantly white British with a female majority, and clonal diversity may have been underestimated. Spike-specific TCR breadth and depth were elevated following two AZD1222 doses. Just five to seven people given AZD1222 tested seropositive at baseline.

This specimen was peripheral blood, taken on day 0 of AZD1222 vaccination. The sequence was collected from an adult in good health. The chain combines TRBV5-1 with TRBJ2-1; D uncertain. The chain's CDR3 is CASSLDGESYNEQFF. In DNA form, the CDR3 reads TGCGCCAGCAGCTTGGATGGGGAATCCTACAATGAGCAGTTCTTC.